A selection of T cell receptor beta chains follows, all from one sample in a study of identical twins. TCRdb passed the 5' RACE reads through MiXCR, listing each CDR3 protein once. The sample has roughly 720,000 distinct CDR3 sequences, roughly 20% seen once; the top ten hold over 10%. These sequences were also reported in another study, on T cells expressing NK-cell markers.

The sequenced sample was PBMCs. Source of these receptors: a woman aged 18 to 35 in good health. Both conserved end residues are part of each CDR3. The D gene is left open where the match is weak. Some rows mark clone size as missing; the rest say once, few, many or name a class of expanded clone.

>TRBD1|TRBV10-3|TRBJ2-3|many
TGTGCCATCAGTGATCCTGTTAGACAGGGAACAGATACGCAGTATTTT
CAISDPVRQGTDTQYF
>TRBD1|TRBV11-1|TRBJ2-7|-
TGTGCCAGCAGTATACAGGGGTCGTCCTACGAGCAGTACTTC
CASSIQGSSYEQYF
>-|TRBV5-1|TRBJ2-5|-
TGCGCCAGCAGCTTGGCCTTCGGCAGGGGCGAGACCCAGTACTTC
CASSLAFGRGETQYF
>-|TRBV20-1|TRBJ2-3|-
TGCAGTGCTAGAGAAGGGTTTTCAGATACGCAGTATTTT
CSAREGFSDTQYF
>-|TRBV6-2/TRBV6-3|TRBJ2-1|few
TGTGCCAGCAGTTCCACGGGACTCCCGGGTAATGAGCAGTTCTTC
CASSSTGLPGNEQFF
>-|TRBV5-6|TRBJ1-1|-
TGTGCCGGCAGCTTGGGACACATGAACACTGAAGCTTTCTTT
CAGSLGHMNTEAFF
>-|TRBV6-1|TRBJ2-1|-
TGTGCCAGCAGGCCGGTAAGGGACGGGGATGAGCAGTTCTTC
CASRPVRDGDEQFF
>-|TRBV6-5|TRBJ2-7|few
TGTGCCAGCAGTACAAGGGGACGCGAGCAGTACTTC
CASSTRGREQYF
>TRBD1|TRBV12-3/TRBV12-4|TRBJ2-1|few
TGTGCCAGCAGTTTCCGGACAGGGCGGGCTAGGGGAGATGAGCAGTTCTTC
CASSFRTGRARGDEQFF
>TRBD1|TRBV20-1|TRBJ1-1|many
TGCAGTGCCGAGGCGGCAGGGGGCACTGAAGCTTTCTTT
CSAEAAGGTEAFF